Presented here are 13 T cell receptor beta chains from one specimen sequenced in a study of persistence of HIV-infected CD4 T cells. The libraries were made with immunoSEQ version 4 in survey mode. The protocol was immunoSEQ multiplex PCR, while the TCRdb copy is restricted to in-frame clones and leaves out a portion. Of about 36,000 clones in the sample, roughly 84% were seen once. An overlapping HIV-1 Gag peptide pool stimulated these cells at about 0.94 ug/peptide/mL. CD40L-negative CD69-negative CD45RO-high memory CD4+ T cells were sorted as populations depleted of antigen-responding cells. No cognate antigen is known for these TCRs. Material: cultured CD4+ T cells from PBMCs, obtained from a patient who received antiretroviral therapy. Receptor source: an adult with HIV. The donor label of this sample is uncertain.

This CDR3 is CASSLSDLGWLVTDTQYF. CDR3 coding DNA: TGTGCCAGCAGCTTGTCAGACTTGGGGTGGCTAGTCACAGATACGCAGTATTTT. This chain links TRBV11-2 with TRBJ2-3; D unclear. The CDR3 covers 18 residues. Germline assignment: CDR1 SGHAT and CDR2 FQNNGV. V shed 3 bases and J shed 2 bases, with 21 bases lying between them.

The gene calls are TRBV12-3 or TRBV12-4 and TRBJ1-1; the D gene is possibly TRBD1 (6 bases). CDR3 length: 11 amino acids. V gave up 5 bases and J gave up 10 bases, with 11 bases separating them. CDR3 residues: CASSTGFRAFF. The DNA for the CDR3 is TGTGCCAGCAGTACAGGGTTTAGAGCTTTCTTT.

This chain links TRBV21-1 with TRBJ2-7; TRBD2, the table's D call, was not compared with the DNA. TRBV21-1 is a documented pseudogene. CDR3 length: 15 residues. CDR3 sequence (DNA): TGTGCCAGCAGCAAAGTGGCTAGCGGGGACTACGAGCAGTACTTC. This encodes CASSKVASGDYEQYF.

This clone was detected a few times. V usage is TRBV27 and J usage is TRBJ2-3; D remains unclear. The CDR3 covers 13 residues. Germline V CDR1 and CDR2: MNHEY, SMNVEV (reference sequence). V was trimmed by 3 bases and J by 0 bases, leaving 4 bases between them. The CDR3 nucleotides are TGTGCCAGCAGTTTTAGGAGCACAGATACGCAGTATTTT. This gives the protein CASSFRSTDTQYF.

The gene calls are TRBV1 and TRBJ1-6; the D call in the table, TRBD1, was not verified against the DNA. TRBV1 is noted as a pseudogene. The CDR3 is 16 amino acids. CDR3 nucleotides: TGCACCAGCAGTCCTCCCGGGACAAAGTATAATTCACCCCTCCACTTT. It translates to CTSSPPGTKYNSPLHF.

The genes are TRBV19 and TRBJ2-7; 11 nucleotides match TRBD1. After removal of 5 bases from V and 3 bases from J, the junction contained 9 bases not matched to a gene. Germline V lookup: CDR1 LNHDA, CDR2 SQIVND (reference sequence). This CDR3 has 16 amino acids. The CDR3 is CASSLLGQGAIYEQYF. In DNA form, the CDR3 reads TGTGCCAGTAGTTTACTCGGACAGGGGGCTATCTACGAGCAGTACTTC.

The chain employs TRBV7-3 and TRBJ2-3; D gene uncertain. Trimming pared 5 bases from V and 5 bases from J, leaving 11 bases between. From germline, CDR1 is SGHTA and CDR2 FQGTGA. The CDR3 extends over 13 amino acids. The CDR3 reads CASSPYWGDTQYF. The CDR3, as DNA: TGTGCCAGCAGCCCATACTGGGGAGATACGCAGTATTTT. The entire variable domain, with the rest obtained from reference TRBV7-3 and TRBJ2-3, is as follows: GAGVSQTPSNKVTEKGKYVELRCDPISGHTALYWYRQSLGQGPEFLIYFQGTGAADDSGLPNDRFFAVRPEGSVSTLKIQRTERGDSAVYLCASSPYWGDTQYFGPGTRLTVL.

This clone was counted a single time. This rearrangement joins TRBV7-2 to TRBJ2-7, with D possibly TRBD2 on 5 matching bases. Per the germline V gene, CDR1 is SGHTA and CDR2 is FQGNSA. The CDR3 has 12 residues. V shed 1 base and J shed 5 bases, with 6 bases lying between them. The CDR3 DNA is TGTGCCAGCAGCTTAGTGGGAGACGAGCAGTACTTC. Translating it yields CASSLVGDEQYF.

The chain is built from TRBV29-1 and TRBJ2-3, with TRBD2 identical over 7 bases. This CDR3 comprises 15 residues. The junction had 14 bases not matched to a gene; V was cut back by 4 bases and J by 7 bases. The germline V gene encodes CDR1 SQVTM and CDR2 ANQGSEA. The chain's CDR3 is CSVVTRGKNDNTQYF. The CDR3 DNA reads TGCAGCGTTGTGACGCGGGGGAAGAACGATAATACGCAGTATTTT.

The chain couples TRBV7-9 to TRBJ1-2; 7 nucleotides agree with TRBD1. Germline CDR1 is SEHNR and CDR2 is FQNEAQ (reference sequence). The CDR3 covers 14 residues. V lost 5 bases and J lost 7; bases outside the gene matches: 10. The CDR3 is CASSPDLDRVGYTF. In nucleotides, the CDR3 is TGTGCCAGCAGCCCCGACCTAGACAGGGTTGGCTACACCTTC. The full variable domain, in which reference TRBV7-9 and TRBJ1-2 provide the parts outside the CDR3, is DTGVSQNPRHKITKRGQNVTFRCDPISEHNRLYWYRQTLGQGPEFLTYFQNEAQLEKSRLLSDRFSAERPKGSFSTLEIQRTEQGDSAMYLCASSPDLDRVGYTFGSGTRLTVV.

The chain has TRBV11-3 and TRBJ2-2; 9 nucleotides agree with TRBD1. Germline-derived CDR1 and CDR2 are SGHNT and YENEEA. With 4 bases clipped from V and 4 bases from J, the junction kept 4 bases outside the gene matches. The CDR3 extends over 15 amino acids. Written as DNA, the CDR3 is TGTGCCAGCAGCTACAGGGGGCGCGGCACCGGGGAGCTGTTTTTT. Translated: CASSYRGRGTGELFF.

In this sample, this clone turned up a few times. J is TRBJ1-6 and V is TRBV19; possibly TRBD1 for D (5 bases). Looked up from germline, CDR1 is LNHDA and CDR2 is SQIVND (reference sequence). V lost 3 bases, J lost 9 bases, and 12 bases lay in between. The length of the CDR3 is 14 residues. The CDR3 coding sequence is TGTGCCAGTAGTATCCAGGGAGACAGTTCACCCCTCCACTTT. Its protein is CASSIQGDSSPLHF.

This chain uses TRBV6-2 or TRBV6-3 with TRBJ2-7; unclear D gene. Germline values: CDR1 MNHEY, CDR2 SVGEGT. Trimming left V 0 bases short and J 5 bases short, with 8 bases between. The CDR3 consists of 13 residues. The CDR3 nucleotides read TGTGCCAGCAGTTACTCCAGCTTCCACGAGCAGTACTTC. Residues: CASSYSSFHEQYF.